This T cell receptor beta chain was identified during a study of T-cell memory formation after mild COVID-19. Broader study findings: Certain responding clones were present in pre-infection memory, suggesting participation of cross-reactive memory. Second-wave clones with a day 37 peak had unconfirmed SARS-CoV-2 specificity. CD4+ contracting clones were found mainly in CM and EM, and CD8+ ones in EMRA.

Constant-segment primers were used for 5'RACE, and the resulting TCR alpha and TCR beta cDNA libraries carried sample barcodes and UMIs. TCRdb fed the 5' RACE reads into MiXCR, producing one record per CDR3 protein. The sample has 140,000 to 150,000 distinct CDR3 sequences, 20% to 25% seen once. Trimming removed 2 bases from V and 1 base from J, with 11 bases in between. The CDR3 contains 15 residues. The table lists this clonotype with a few counts. Antigen unknown. The rearrangement joins TRBV12-3 or TRBV12-4 to TRBJ1-1, with TRBD1 as a possible D gene (6 bases). Input material: PBMCs or a T cell subset sorted from them (not recorded which). This sequence was found in an adult woman who had mild COVID-19 (a few samples of this study predate the infection). Cell type and time point are not known. The CDR3 DNA is TGTGCCAGCAGTTTATTTCGGGGGCCGAACACTGAAGCTTTCTTT. Translating it yields CASSLFRGPNTEAFF.